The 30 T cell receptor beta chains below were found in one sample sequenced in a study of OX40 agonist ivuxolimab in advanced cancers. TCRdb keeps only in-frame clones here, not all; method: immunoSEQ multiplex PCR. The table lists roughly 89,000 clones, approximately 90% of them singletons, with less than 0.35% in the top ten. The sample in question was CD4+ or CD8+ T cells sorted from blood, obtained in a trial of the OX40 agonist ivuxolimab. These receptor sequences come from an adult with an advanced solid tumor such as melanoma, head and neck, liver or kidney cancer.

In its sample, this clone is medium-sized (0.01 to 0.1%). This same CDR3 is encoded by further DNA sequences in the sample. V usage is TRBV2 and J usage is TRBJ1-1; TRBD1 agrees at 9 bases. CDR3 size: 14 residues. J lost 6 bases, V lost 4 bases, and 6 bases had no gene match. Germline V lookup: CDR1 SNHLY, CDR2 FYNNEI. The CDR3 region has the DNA TGTGCCAGCAGTGGCACAGGGGGCTTAGCTGAAGCTTTCTTT. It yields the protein CASSGTGGLAEAFF.

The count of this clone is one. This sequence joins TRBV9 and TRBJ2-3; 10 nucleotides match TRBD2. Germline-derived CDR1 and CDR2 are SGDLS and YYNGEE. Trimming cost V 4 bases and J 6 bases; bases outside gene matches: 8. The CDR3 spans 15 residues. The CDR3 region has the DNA TGTGCCAGCAGCCCCCGACTAGCGGGTACGGATACGCAGTATTTT. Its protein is CASSPRLAGTDTQYF.

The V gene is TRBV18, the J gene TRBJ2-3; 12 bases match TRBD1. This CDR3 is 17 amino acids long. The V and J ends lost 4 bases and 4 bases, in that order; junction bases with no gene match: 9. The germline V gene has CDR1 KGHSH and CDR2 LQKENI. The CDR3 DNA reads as TGTGCCAGCTCACTCTTACCGGGACAGGGGGCTGCAGATACGCAGTATTTT. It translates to CASSLLPGQGAADTQYF.

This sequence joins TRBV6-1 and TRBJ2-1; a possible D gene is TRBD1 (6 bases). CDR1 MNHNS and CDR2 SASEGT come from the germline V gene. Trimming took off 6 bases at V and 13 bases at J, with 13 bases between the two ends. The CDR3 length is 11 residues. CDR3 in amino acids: CASSPPGHQFF. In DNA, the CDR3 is TGTGCCAGCAGCCCCCCGGGACACCAGTTCTTC.

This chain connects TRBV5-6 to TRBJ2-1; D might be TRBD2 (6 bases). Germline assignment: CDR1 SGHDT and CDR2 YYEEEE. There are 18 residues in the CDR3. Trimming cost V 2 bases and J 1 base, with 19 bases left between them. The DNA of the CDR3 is TGTGCCAGCAGCTTTAGAAGGGGAGGTATCGGGTCCTACAATGAGCAGTTCTTC. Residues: CASSFRRGGIGSYNEQFF. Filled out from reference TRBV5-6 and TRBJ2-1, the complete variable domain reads DAGVTQSPTHLIKTRGQQVTLRCSPKSGHDTVSWYQQALGQGPQFIFQYYEEEERQRGNFPDRFSGHQFPNYSSELNVNALLLGDSALYLCASSFRRGGIGSYNEQFFGPGTRLTVL.

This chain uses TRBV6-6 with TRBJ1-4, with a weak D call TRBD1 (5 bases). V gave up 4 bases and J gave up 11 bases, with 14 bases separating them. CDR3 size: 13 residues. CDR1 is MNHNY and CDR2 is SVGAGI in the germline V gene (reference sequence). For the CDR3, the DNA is TGTGCCAGCAGTTCCACCGACAGTGGCAAACTGTTTTTT. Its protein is CASSSTDSGKLFF.

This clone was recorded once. The CDR3 spells CASSARRIQGRGSDTQYF. Written as DNA, the CDR3 is TGTGCCAGCAGCGCAAGACGAATCCAAGGGAGAGGCTCAGATACGCAGTATTTT. This sequence joins TRBV7-9 and TRBJ2-3; TRBD2 might be the D (5 bases). CDR1 is SEHNR, CDR2 FQNEAQ, per germline (reference sequence). Deletions cut 5 bases from V and 4 bases from J, with 25 bases between. The CDR3 is 18 residues long.

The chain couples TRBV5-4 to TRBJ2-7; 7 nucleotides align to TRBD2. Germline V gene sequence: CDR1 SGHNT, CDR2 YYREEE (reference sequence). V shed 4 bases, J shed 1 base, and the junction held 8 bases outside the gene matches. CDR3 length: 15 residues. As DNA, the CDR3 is TGTGCCAGCAGCCCGGGGGGTAGCGATTCCTACGAGCAGTACTTC. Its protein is CASSPGGSDSYEQYF.

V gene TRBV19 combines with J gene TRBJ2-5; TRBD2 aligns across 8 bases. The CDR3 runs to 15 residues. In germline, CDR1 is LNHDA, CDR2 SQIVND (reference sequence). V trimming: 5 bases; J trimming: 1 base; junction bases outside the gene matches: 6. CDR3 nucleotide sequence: TGTGCCAGTAGTCACAGCGGGAGCGGCCAAGAGACCCAGTACTTC. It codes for CASSHSGSGQETQYF.

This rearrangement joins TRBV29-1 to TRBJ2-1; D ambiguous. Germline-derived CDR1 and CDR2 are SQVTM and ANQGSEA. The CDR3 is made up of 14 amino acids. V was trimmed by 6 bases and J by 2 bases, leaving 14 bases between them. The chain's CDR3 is CSVGLGRTYNEQFF. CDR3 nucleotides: TGCAGCGTCGGTCTAGGGCGGACCTACAATGAGCAGTTCTTC.

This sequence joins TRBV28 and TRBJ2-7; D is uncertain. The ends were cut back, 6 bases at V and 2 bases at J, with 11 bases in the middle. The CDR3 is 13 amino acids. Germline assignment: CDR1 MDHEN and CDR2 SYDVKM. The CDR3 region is CASSKTVPYEQYF. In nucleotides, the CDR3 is TGTGCCAGCAGCAAGACGGTCCCCTACGAGCAGTACTTC.

The CDR3 region is CASKRVPYGYTF. Written as DNA, the CDR3 is TGTGCCAGCAAGAGGGTACCTTATGGCTACACCTTC. The rearrangement links TRBV28 to TRBJ1-2; the D is unclear. CDR1 is MDHEN, CDR2 SYDVKM, per germline. V was pared by 7 bases and J by 5 bases, with 11 bases between. The CDR3 is 12 residues long.

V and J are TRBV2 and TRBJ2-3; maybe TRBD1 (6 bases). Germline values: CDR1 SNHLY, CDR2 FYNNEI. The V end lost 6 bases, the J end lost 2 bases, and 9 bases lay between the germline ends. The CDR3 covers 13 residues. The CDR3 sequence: CASRGQITDTQYF. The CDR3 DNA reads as TGTGCCAGCAGAGGACAGATCACAGATACGCAGTATTTT.

The CDR3 region is CASSEGQGSYEQYF. As DNA, the CDR3 is TGTGCCAGCAGTGAAGGGCAGGGATCGTACGAGCAGTACTTC. J is TRBJ2-7 and V is TRBV6-1, with D possibly TRBD1 on 5 matching bases. CDR3 size: 14 residues. Germline CDR1 reads MNHNS; CDR2 reads SASEGT. Trimming stripped 1 base from V and 4 bases from J, with 11 bases between.

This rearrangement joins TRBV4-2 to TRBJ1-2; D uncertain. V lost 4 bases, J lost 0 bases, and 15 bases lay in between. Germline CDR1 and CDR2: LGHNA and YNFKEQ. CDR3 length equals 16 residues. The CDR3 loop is CASSLQMSVANYGYTF. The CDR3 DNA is TGTGCCAGCAGCCTGCAAATGTCGGTAGCTAACTATGGCTACACCTTC.

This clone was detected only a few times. CDR3 sequence reads: CASSAVQANYGYTF. In DNA, the CDR3 is TGTGCCAGCAGTGCTGTCCAGGCTAACTATGGCTACACCTTC. The chain uses TRBV6-1 and TRBJ1-2, with D unresolved. The germline CDR1 and CDR2 sequences are MNHNS and SASEGT. This CDR3 is built from 14 residues. V lost 4 bases, J lost 0 bases, and 9 bases lay in between.

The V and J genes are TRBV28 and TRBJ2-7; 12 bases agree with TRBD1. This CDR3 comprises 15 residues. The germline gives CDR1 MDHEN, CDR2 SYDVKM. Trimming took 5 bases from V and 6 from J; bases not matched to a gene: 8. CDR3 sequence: CASSQLGTGGREQYF. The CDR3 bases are TGTGCCAGCAGTCAACTAGGGACAGGGGGCCGCGAGCAGTACTTC.

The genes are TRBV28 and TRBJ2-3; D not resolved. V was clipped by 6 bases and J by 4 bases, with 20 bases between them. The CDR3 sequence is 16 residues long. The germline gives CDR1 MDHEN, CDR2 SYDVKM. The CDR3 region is CASRPIGVSSADTQYF. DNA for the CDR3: TGTGCCAGCAGACCAATCGGAGTGTCTAGTGCAGATACGCAGTATTTT. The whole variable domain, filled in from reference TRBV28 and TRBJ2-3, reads DVKVTQSSRYLVKRTGEKVFLECVQDMDHENMFWYRQDPGLGLRLIYFSYDVKMKEKGDIPEGYSVSREKKERFSLILESASTNQTSMYLCASRPIGVSSADTQYFGPGTRLTVL.

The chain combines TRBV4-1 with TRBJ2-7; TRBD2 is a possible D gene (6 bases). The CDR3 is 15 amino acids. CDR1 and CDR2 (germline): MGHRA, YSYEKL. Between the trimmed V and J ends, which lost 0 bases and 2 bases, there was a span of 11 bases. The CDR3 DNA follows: TGCGCCAGCAGCCAAGATCTGTGGACTACCTACGAGCAGTACTTC. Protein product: CASSQDLWTTYEQYF.

CDR3 in amino acids: CASSLSTGATQETQYF. CDR3 nucleotide sequence: TGTGCCAGCAGCTTATCGACGGGAGCGACCCAAGAGACCCAGTACTTC. The chain links TRBV7-2 to TRBJ2-5; D possibly corresponds to TRBD2 (6 bases). CDR1 is SGHTA and CDR2 is FQGNSA in the germline V gene. This CDR3 is built from 16 residues. Trimming took 2 bases from V and 1 from J, leaving 14 bases between them.

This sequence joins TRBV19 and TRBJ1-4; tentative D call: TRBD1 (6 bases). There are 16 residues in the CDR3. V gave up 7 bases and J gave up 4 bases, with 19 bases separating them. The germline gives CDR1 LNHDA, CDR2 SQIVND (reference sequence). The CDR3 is CASTKLGGRVNEKLFF. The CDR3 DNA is TGTGCCAGTACTAAACTAGGGGGACGGGTTAATGAAAAACTGTTTTTT. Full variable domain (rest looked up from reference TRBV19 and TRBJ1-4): DGGITQSPKYLFRKEGQNVTLSCEQNLNHDAMYWYRQDPGQGLRLIYYSQIVNDFQKGDIAEGYSVSREKKESFPLTVTSAQKNPTAFYLCASTKLGGRVNEKLFFGSGTQLSVL.

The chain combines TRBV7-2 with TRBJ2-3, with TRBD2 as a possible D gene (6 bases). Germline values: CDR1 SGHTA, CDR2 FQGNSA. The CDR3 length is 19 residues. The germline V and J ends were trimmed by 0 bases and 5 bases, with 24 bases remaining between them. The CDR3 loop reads CASSLAWSSGIPRGDTQYF. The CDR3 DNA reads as TGTGCCAGCAGCTTAGCGTGGAGTAGCGGAATCCCCCGGGGAGATACGCAGTATTTT. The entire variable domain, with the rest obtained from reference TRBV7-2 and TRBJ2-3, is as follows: GAGVSQSPSNKVTEKGKDVELRCDPISGHTALYWYRQSLGQGLEFLIYFQGNSAPDKSGLPSDRFSAERTGGSVSTLTIQRTQQEDSAVYLCASSLAWSSGIPRGDTQYFGPGTRLTVL.

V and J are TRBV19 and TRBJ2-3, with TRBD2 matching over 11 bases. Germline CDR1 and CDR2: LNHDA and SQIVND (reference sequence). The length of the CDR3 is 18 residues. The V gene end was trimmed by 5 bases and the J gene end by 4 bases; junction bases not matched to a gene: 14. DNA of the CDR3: TGTGCCAGTAGTCATACTAGCGGGAGTAGTGAGAAGGCAGATACGCAGTATTTT. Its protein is CASSHTSGSSEKADTQYF.

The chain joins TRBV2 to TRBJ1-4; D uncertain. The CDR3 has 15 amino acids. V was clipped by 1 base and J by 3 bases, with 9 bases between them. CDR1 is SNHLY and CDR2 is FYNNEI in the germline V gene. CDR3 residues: CASSEDVAANEKLFF. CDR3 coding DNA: TGTGCCAGCAGTGAAGACGTGGCAGCTAATGAAAAACTGTTTTTT. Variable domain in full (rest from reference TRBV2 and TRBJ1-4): EPEVTQTPSHQVTQMGQEVILRCVPISNHLYFYWYRQILGQKVEFLVSFYNNEISEKSEIFDDQFSVERPDGSNFTLKIRSTKLEDSAMYFCASSEDVAANEKLFFGSGTQLSVL.

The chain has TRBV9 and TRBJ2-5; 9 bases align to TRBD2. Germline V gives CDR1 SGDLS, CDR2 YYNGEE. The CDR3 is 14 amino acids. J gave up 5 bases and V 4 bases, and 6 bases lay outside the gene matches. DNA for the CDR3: TGTGCCAGCAGCATGACTAGCGGCGGGGAGACCCAGTACTTC. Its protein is CASSMTSGGETQYF.

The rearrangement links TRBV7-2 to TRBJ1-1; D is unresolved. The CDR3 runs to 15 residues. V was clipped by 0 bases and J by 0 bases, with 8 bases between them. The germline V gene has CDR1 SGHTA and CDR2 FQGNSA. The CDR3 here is CASSLASQLNTEAFF. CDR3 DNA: TGTGCCAGCAGCTTAGCGAGTCAGCTGAACACTGAAGCTTTCTTT.

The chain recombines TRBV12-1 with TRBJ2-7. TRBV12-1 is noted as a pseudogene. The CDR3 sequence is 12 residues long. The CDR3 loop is CAGPLGCYEQYF. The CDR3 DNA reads TGTGCCGGGCCTCTAGGGTGCTACGAGCAGTACTTC.

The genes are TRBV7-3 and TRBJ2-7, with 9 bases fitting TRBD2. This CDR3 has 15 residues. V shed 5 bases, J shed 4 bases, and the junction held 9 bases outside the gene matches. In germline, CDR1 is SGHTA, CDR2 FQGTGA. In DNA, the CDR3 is TGTGCCAGCAGCCTCCAAGCTAGCGGGGCGTACGAGCAGTACTTC. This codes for CASSLQASGAYEQYF.

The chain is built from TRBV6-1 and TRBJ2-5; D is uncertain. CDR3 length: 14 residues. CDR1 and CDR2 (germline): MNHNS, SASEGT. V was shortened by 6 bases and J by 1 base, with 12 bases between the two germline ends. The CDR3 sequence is CASSRFTPQETQYF. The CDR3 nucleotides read TGTGCCAGCAGCCGCTTTACTCCCCAAGAGACCCAGTACTTC.

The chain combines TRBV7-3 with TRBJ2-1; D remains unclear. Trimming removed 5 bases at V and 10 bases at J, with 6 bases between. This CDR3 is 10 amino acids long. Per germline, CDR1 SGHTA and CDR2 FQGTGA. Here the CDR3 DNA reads TGTGCCAGCAGCACTGGGGAGCAGTTCTTC. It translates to CASSTGEQFF.